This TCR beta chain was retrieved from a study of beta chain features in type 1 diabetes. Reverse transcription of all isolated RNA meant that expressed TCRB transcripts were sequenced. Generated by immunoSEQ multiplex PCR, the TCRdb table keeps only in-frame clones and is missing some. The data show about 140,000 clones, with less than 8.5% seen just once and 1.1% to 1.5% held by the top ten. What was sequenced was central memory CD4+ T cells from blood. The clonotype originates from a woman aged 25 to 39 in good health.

The CDR3 DNA reads TGTGCCAGCTCCCGCGGACAGGGCCAAGAGACCCAGTACTTC. Residues: CASSRGQGQETQYF. V usage is TRBV18 and J usage is TRBJ2-5, with 8 positions matching TRBD1. The V segment lost 6 bases and the J segment 1 base; nucleotides outside the gene matches: 4. The CDR3 spans 14 residues. Germline lookup yields CDR1 KGHSH and CDR2 LQKENI.